This T cell receptor (beta chain) was identified during a study of T cells in Graves' hyperthyroidism and ophthalmopathy. Whole-study findings and limits: The blood repertoire included most of the expanded thyroid clonotypes above 0.001. Classification by a 13 V-J model distinguished ophthalmopathy from stable hyperthyroidism.

This clonotype was counted ten times or more. As yet, its antigen is unknown. An absence of ophthalmopathy progression within 18 months meant stable Graves' hyperthyroidism. Hyperthyroidism was newly diagnosed in patients aged 18 to 65 (duration under 2 months). Germline lookup yields CDR1 GTSNPN and CDR2 SVGIG (reference sequence). The CDR3 sequence is 13 residues long. Germline trimming cut 1 base from V and 5 bases from J; bases unmatched to any gene: 3. Amplified regions were TCR beta CDR3 sequences from RNA transcripts. When the TCR CDR3 underwent first-round RT-PCR, the HTBI primer set was used. TCRdb re-called the multiplex PCR reads with MiXCR, one entry per CDR3 protein. The sample yields fewer than 350,000 distinct CDR3 sequences, 18% seen once.

This chain connects TRBV30 to TRBJ2-3; TRBD1 agrees at 7 bases. The TCR comes from a woman between 50 and 59 years old with Graves' hyperthyroidism. Input material: blood. The CDR3 DNA follows: TGTGCCTGGAGTGCGGGGACAGAAGATACGCAGTATTTT. Protein sequence: CAWSAGTEDTQYF.